A single TCR beta chain is shown here with its context. Its cognate antigen is unknown. This sample was included in a study of cytomegalovirus exposure and HLA in healthy donors. Whole-study results and caveats: Most TCR sequences were rare, but some public TCRs occurred in many donors.

Germline CDR1 and CDR2: MNHEY and SVGAGI. This CDR3 contains 12 residues. V was pared by 6 bases and J by 11 bases, with 16 bases between. The study ran its PCR with 60 Vbeta and 13 Jbeta primers. The method was immunoSEQ multiplex PCR; TCRdb's version includes in-frame clones alone and lacks a portion of them. The table has 130,000 or so clones, less than 85% seen once. V usage is TRBV6-5 and J usage is TRBJ2-5; D ambiguous. This receptor was identified in a man aged 35 to 55 in good health and CMV-seronegative. Sequencing was performed on PBMCs. CDR3 nucleotide sequence: TGTGCCAGCAGGGCCGAGGTCAGCCAACAGTACTTC. It is translated as CASRAEVSQQYF.